This TCR beta chain derives from a study of cytomegalovirus exposure and HLA in healthy donors. Those who donated were healthy bone marrow donors. J lost 6 bases, V lost 3 bases, and 6 bases had no gene match. The CDR3 consists of 16 residues. Germline CDR1 reads SGHRS; CDR2 reads YFSETQ. Researchers ran the PCR with 60 Vbeta and 13 Jbeta primers. The data were produced by immunoSEQ multiplex PCR, yet TCRdb's version contains in-frame clones alone and is incomplete. The sample holds 150,000 to 200,000 clones; approximately 75% are singletons and the top ten take under 2%. The sequencing input was PBMCs. The clonotype was recovered from a woman under 30 in good health and CMV-seronegative. The gene calls are TRBV5-1 and TRBJ1-4, with 12 nucleotides matching TRBD1. DNA for the CDR3: TGCGCCAGCAGCTGGGGACAGGGGGCGCGGGATGAAAAACTGTTTTTT. Encoded protein: CASSWGQGARDEKLFF.